A selection of T cell receptor beta chains follows, all from one sample in a study of Ad26.COV2.S vaccination and SARS-CoV-2 variants. Measured with immunoSEQ multiplex PCR; TCRdb has only the in-frame clones, and not every one. The repertoire consists of about 450,000 clones, with approximately 89% occurring once and the leading ten covering around 2.6%. The sample was peripheral blood, taken in a trial of Ad26.COV2.S vaccine versus placebo. These receptors all come from a person between 18 and 65 years old who received the Ad26.COV2.S COVID-19 vaccine or a placebo. Each CDR3 is given without its conserved first and last residue. Each record gives: CDR3 length, J gene, V gene, CDR3 protein.

len: 13; j_gene: TRBJ2-1; v_gene: TRBV7-7; CDR3aa: ASSWVPSGSNEQF
len: 17; j_gene: TRBJ2-6; v_gene: TRBV24-1; CDR3aa: ATSVGGDPIHSGANVLT
len: 12; j_gene: TRBJ1-3; v_gene: TRBV7-2; CDR3aa: ASSFGGRGNTIY
len: 11; j_gene: TRBJ1-1; v_gene: TRBV30; CDR3aa: AWSEGVGTEAF
len: 12; j_gene: TRBJ2-5; v_gene: TRBV11-3; CDR3aa: ASSLVSRGKTQY
len: 13; j_gene: TRBJ1-5; v_gene: TRBV6-2/TRBV6-3; CDR3aa: ASSYLWGVGQPQH
len: 13; j_gene: TRBJ1-4; v_gene: TRBV7-9; CDR3aa: ASSGGLLLNEKLF
len: 12; j_gene: TRBJ2-2; v_gene: TRBV7-2; CDR3aa: ASSVYRGPGELF
len: 13; j_gene: TRBJ1-4; v_gene: TRBV5-1; CDR3aa: ASSFVRARDEKLF
len: 13; j_gene: TRBJ2-7; v_gene: TRBV6-2/TRBV6-3; CDR3aa: ASSGRGRYSYEQY
len: 11; j_gene: TRBJ2-3; v_gene: TRBV5-1; CDR3aa: ASSATRVGTQY
len: 13; j_gene: TRBJ1-6; v_gene: TRBV27; CDR3aa: ASRDRGLYNSPLH
len: 11; j_gene: TRBJ1-5; v_gene: TRBV6-5; CDR3aa: ASSLGANQPQH
len: 12; j_gene: TRBJ1-5; v_gene: TRBV5-8; CDR3aa: ASRYGSFNQPQH
len: 16; j_gene: TRBJ1-5; v_gene: TRBV19; CDR3aa: ASRLRAGRIVTNQPQH
len: 13; j_gene: TRBJ2-5; v_gene: TRBV5-1; CDR3aa: ASSLAPQGQETQY
len: 12; j_gene: TRBJ2-7; v_gene: TRBV5-5; CDR3aa: ASSLQQSSDEQY
len: 9; j_gene: TRBJ1-2; v_gene: TRBV20-1; CDR3aa: RAITNYGYT
len: 14; j_gene: TRBJ1-5; v_gene: TRBV30; CDR3aa: AWGEASRGLDQPQH
len: 13; j_gene: TRBJ1-1; v_gene: TRBV19; CDR3aa: ASSIGRGSGTEAF
len: 13; j_gene: TRBJ1-1; v_gene: TRBV7-2; CDR3aa: ASSITPAPDTEAF
len: 12; j_gene: TRBJ1-5; v_gene: TRBV5-6; CDR3aa: ASSLAAANQPQH
len: 12; j_gene: TRBJ1-5; v_gene: TRBV19; CDR3aa: ASSIRYGVQPQH
len: 14; j_gene: TRBJ2-2; v_gene: TRBV27; CDR3aa: ASSFPGQGGTGELF
len: 13; j_gene: TRBJ2-7; v_gene: TRBV5-4; CDR3aa: ASQQGGGGSYEQY
len: 11; j_gene: TRBJ2-7; v_gene: TRBV18; CDR3aa: ASSPGPGYEQY
len: 18; j_gene: TRBJ1-6; v_gene: TRBV7-6; CDR3aa: ASSLLSWTGESSYNSPLH
len: 9; j_gene: TRBJ1-2; v_gene: TRBV3-1/TRBV3-2; CDR3aa: ASSQQDGYT
len: 12; j_gene: TRBJ2-3; v_gene: TRBV5-5; CDR3aa: ASSIDRLTDTQY
len: 13; j_gene: TRBJ1-5; v_gene: TRBV4-1; CDR3aa: ASSPRTGDNQPQH
len: 14; j_gene: TRBJ1-5; v_gene: TRBV6-1; CDR3aa: ASSGGGGWTNQPQH
len: 17; j_gene: TRBJ2-1; v_gene: TRBV5-1; CDR3aa: ASSSRGGLADTSYNEQF
len: 13; j_gene: TRBJ1-1; v_gene: TRBV6-5; CDR3aa: ASGWAEAFDTEAF
len: 14; j_gene: TRBJ1-4; v_gene: TRBV4-2; CDR3aa: ASSLQAGGTNEKLF
len: 11; j_gene: TRBJ2-5; v_gene: TRBV9; CDR3aa: ASSVGGSKTQY
len: 14; j_gene: TRBJ2-2; v_gene: TRBV7-2; CDR3aa: ASSLDPSPVPGELF
len: 13; j_gene: TRBJ2-5; v_gene: TRBV19; CDR3aa: ASSMELAGAETQY
len: 13; j_gene: TRBJ1-1; v_gene: TRBV9; CDR3aa: ASSIWDRVDTEAF
len: 10; j_gene: TRBJ1-5; v_gene: TRBV7-9; CDR3aa: ASSAGNQPQH
len: 13; j_gene: TRBJ1-5; v_gene: TRBV5-5; CDR3aa: ASNFSGRASQPQH
len: 13; j_gene: TRBJ2-5; v_gene: TRBV6-5; CDR3aa: ASSYSAGRWETQY
len: 13; j_gene: TRBJ2-1; v_gene: TRBV7-2; CDR3aa: ASSLRTPGLNEQF
len: 12; j_gene: TRBJ1-1; v_gene: TRBV9; CDR3aa: ASSVQGANTEAF
len: 14; j_gene: TRBJ2-1; v_gene: TRBV19; CDR3aa: ASTQSRGRGVGEQF
len: 12; j_gene: TRBJ1-1; v_gene: TRBV3-1/TRBV3-2; CDR3aa: ASSQEGGPLEAF
len: 16; j_gene: TRBJ2-2; v_gene: TRBV14; CDR3aa: ASSHPAGQERWGGELF
len: 12; j_gene: TRBJ1-1; v_gene: TRBV7-9; CDR3aa: ASSSMASSTEAF
len: 14; j_gene: TRBJ1-3; v_gene: TRBV4-1; CDR3aa: ASSQLQGITGNTIY
len: 13; j_gene: TRBJ1-4; v_gene: TRBV9; CDR3aa: ASSVGAGGGEKLF
len: 13; j_gene: TRBJ2-2; v_gene: TRBV2; CDR3aa: ASSVRIIFAGELF
len: 11; j_gene: TRBJ1-2; v_gene: TRBV7-9; CDR3aa: ASSWGRGDGYT
len: 15; j_gene: TRBJ1-2; v_gene: TRBV15; CDR3aa: ATSRTGGGTGGYGYT
len: 13; j_gene: TRBJ2-5; v_gene: TRBV5-4; CDR3aa: ASSLDQPGRQTQY
len: 14; j_gene: TRBJ2-3; v_gene: TRBV7-2; CDR3aa: ASSLRPAGATDTQY
len: 10; j_gene: TRBJ1-1; v_gene: TRBV9; CDR3aa: ASSVDLGEAF